What follows are 30 T cell receptor beta chains derived from one specimen sequenced in a study of identical twins. TCRdb reprocessed the 5' RACE reads via MiXCR and lists one record per CDR3 protein. The data contain about 330,000 distinct CDR3 sequences, roughly an eighth of them singletons. These data are also associated with another study on yellow fever vaccine responses in identical twins.

The sample taken for sequencing was CD8+ T cells sorted from blood. Receptors were obtained from a young woman in good health.

The V call is TRBV27, the J call TRBJ2-7; 8 bases map to TRBD1. V lost 6 bases and J lost 2; bases outside the gene matches: 9. The V gene's germline CDR1 is MNHEY and CDR2 SMNVEV (reference sequence). This CDR3 comprises 15 residues. The CDR3 loop is CASSPPGQETYEQYV. The DNA of the CDR3 is TGTGCCAGCAGCCCTCCGGGACAGGAGACCTACGAGCAGTACGTC.

This clonotype was detected many times. The chain recombines TRBV28 with TRBJ1-5; D possibly corresponds to TRBD1 (5 bases). Looked up from germline, CDR1 is MDHEN and CDR2 is SYDVKM. The CDR3 extends over 15 amino acids. Trimming removed 6 bases at V and 4 bases at J, with 16 bases between. The DNA for the CDR3 is TGTGCCAGCAGCGGGACCCCTGATTGGAATCAGCCCCAGCATTTT. Amino acid sequence: CASSGTPDWNQPQHF. Complete variable domain (other parts from reference TRBV28 and TRBJ1-5): DVKVTQSSRYLVKRTGEKVFLECVQDMDHENMFWYRQDPGLGLRLIYFSYDVKMKEKGDIPEGYSVSREKKERFSLILESASTNQTSMYLCASSGTPDWNQPQHFGDGTRLSIL.

The gene calls are TRBV5-5 and TRBJ2-7; D possibly matches TRBD1 or TRBD2 (6 bases each). The CDR3 is 14 residues long. V was shortened by 6 bases and J by 5 bases, with 18 bases between the two germline ends. Germline CDR1 SGHKS, CDR2 YYEKEE (reference sequence). DNA for the CDR3: TGTGCCAGCACCTTAGGGGGGAGAGAGGACGAGCAGTACTTC. It codes for CASTLGGREDEQYF.

The rearrangement uses TRBV2 and TRBJ2-7; no definite D call. The CDR3 covers 13 residues. Between the trimmed V and J ends, which lost 4 bases and 0 bases, there was a span of 7 bases. CDR1 and CDR2 (germline): SNHLY, FYNNEI. This CDR3 reads CASSAFYSYEQYF. In DNA form, the CDR3 reads TGTGCCAGCAGTGCTTTCTACTCCTACGAGCAGTACTTC.

Only a few counts were recorded for this clonotype. The chain has TRBV2 and TRBJ2-2; tentatively, D is TRBD1 (6 bases). The CDR3 totals 14 residues. The ends were cut back, 3 bases at V and 6 bases at J, with 11 bases in the middle. The germline V gene encodes CDR1 SNHLY and CDR2 FYNNEI. The CDR3 DNA reads as TGTGCCAGCAGTGACCGGGACACGGCCGGGGAGCTGTTTTTT. Its protein product is CASSDRDTAGELFF.

This clonotype was found a few times. The gene calls are TRBV20-1 and TRBJ2-7, with 7 bases fitting TRBD2. The CDR3 extends over 15 amino acids. The J segment lost 1 base and the V segment lost 3 bases, leaving 9 bases of the junction unmatched. CDR1 and CDR2 (germline): DFQATT, SNEGSKA (reference sequence). CDR3 residues: CSARPWGGSSYEQYF. The CDR3 DNA follows: TGCAGTGCTAGGCCCTGGGGCGGGAGTTCCTACGAGCAGTACTTC.

The chain carries TRBV29-1 and TRBJ1-1; 10 nucleotides align to TRBD1. CDR3 length: 14 amino acids. Germline V gene sequence: CDR1 SQVTM, CDR2 ANQGSEA. V was clipped by 4 bases and J by 2 bases; unmatched bases: 4. Here the CDR3 reads CSVGTGGGNTEAFF. In nucleotides, the CDR3 is TGCAGCGTTGGGACAGGGGGTGGTAACACTGAAGCTTTCTTT.

This clonotype was detected a few times. The chain employs TRBV7-9 and TRBJ2-1, with D perhaps matching TRBD2 (6 bases). The CDR3 consists of 16 residues. Per the germline V gene, CDR1 is SEHNR and CDR2 is FQNEAQ (reference sequence). Trimming pared 5 bases from V and 6 bases from J, leaving 20 bases between. In DNA, the CDR3 is TGTGCCAGCAGCCCCCGGGTGGGGACTCCCGCCAATGAGCAGTTCTTC. This translates into CASSPRVGTPANEQFF.

The gene calls are TRBV20-1 and TRBJ2-1, with D unresolved. CDR1 and CDR2 from the germline V gene are DFQATT and SNEGSKA (reference sequence). Trimming left V 6 bases short and J 3 bases short, with 24 bases between. This CDR3 contains 17 residues. CDR3: CSAPLQALSQDYNEQFF. Here the CDR3 DNA reads TGCAGTGCCCCACTCCAAGCCCTTAGCCAAGACTACAATGAGCAGTTCTTC.

The chain employs TRBV4-1 and TRBJ2-1, with 7 bases fitting TRBD1. With 1 base clipped from V and 9 bases from J, the junction kept 3 bases outside the gene matches. The CDR3 spans 13 residues. Germline CDR1 MGHRA, CDR2 YSYEKL. CDR3 protein: CASSQARGREQFF. CDR3 sequence (DNA): TGCGCCAGCAGCCAAGCAAGGGGGCGTGAGCAGTTCTTC.

This sequence joins TRBV20-1 and TRBJ2-1; 7 bases align to TRBD2. The germline V gene has CDR1 DFQATT and CDR2 SNEGSKA (reference sequence). J lost 4 bases, V lost 4 bases, and 7 bases had no gene match. This CDR3 has 14 residues. The DNA of the CDR3 is TGCAGTGCTACTCGGGAGGAGGGTTACAATGAGCAGTTCTTC. It yields the protein CSATREEGYNEQFF.

The chain recombines TRBV12-3 or TRBV12-4 with TRBJ2-2; unclear D gene. The CDR3 extends over 14 amino acids. Trimming pared 1 base from V and 4 bases from J, leaving 7 bases between. The CDR3 here is CASSLVLFTGELFF. The CDR3 coding sequence is TGTGCCAGCAGTTTAGTTTTGTTCACCGGGGAGCTGTTTTTT.

This clonotype has ten or more counts. V gene TRBV25-1 combines with J gene TRBJ2-1, with D possibly TRBD1 on 5 matching bases. The V end was cut by 3 bases, the J end by 0 bases, with 12 bases between. CDR1 is MGHDK, CDR2 SYGVNS, per germline. This CDR3 has 16 residues. The CDR3 is CASSDPRQPSYNEQFF. The CDR3 nucleotides read TGTGCCAGCAGTGATCCCCGACAGCCCTCCTACAATGAGCAGTTCTTC.

Only a few counts were recorded for this clonotype. The chain couples TRBV27 to TRBJ2-2; D is perhaps TRBD1 or TRBD2 (5 bases each). This CDR3 comprises 14 residues. Trimming pared 7 bases from V and 4 bases from J, leaving 13 bases between. The germline V gene encodes CDR1 MNHEY and CDR2 SMNVEV (reference sequence). The CDR3 nucleotides read TGTGCCAGCACCGACGGGGCGCCCACCGGGGAGCTGTTTTTT. Translated: CASTDGAPTGELFF.

This clonotype was counted between two and nine times. The chain links TRBV28 to TRBJ2-7, with D perhaps matching TRBD1 or TRBD2 (5 bases each). CDR1 and CDR2 (germline): MDHEN, SYDVKM. This CDR3 contains 14 residues. V was trimmed by 5 bases and J by 3 bases, leaving 14 bases between them. The CDR3 nucleotides are TGTGCCAGCAGTCTCGGTAGGGGAGACTACGAGCAGTACGTC. This codes for CASSLGRGDYEQYV.

This clonotype was picked up many times. The CDR3 reads CASSEGGGGVDTQYF. The CDR3 nucleotides read TGTGCCAGCAGTGAGGGGGGGGGCGGGGTGGATACGCAGTATTTT. The gene calls are TRBV6-1 and TRBJ2-3; possibly TRBD2 for D (7 bases). The CDR3 length is 15 residues. Between the trimmed V and J ends, which lost 3 bases and 6 bases, there was a span of 16 bases. Germline lookup yields CDR1 MNHNS and CDR2 SASEGT.

The J gene is TRBJ2-5, the V gene TRBV7-6; either TRBD1 or TRBD2 may supply D (7 bases each). Trimming stripped 5 bases from V and 5 bases from J, with 18 bases between. CDR1 and CDR2 (germline): SGHVS, FNYEAQ. The CDR3 loop spans 15 amino acids. The chain's CDR3 is CASSPQGGAGETQYF. CDR3 sequence (DNA): TGTGCCAGCAGCCCCCAGGGGGGGGCTGGGGAGACCCAGTACTTC.

The rearrangement joins TRBV11-2 to TRBJ2-7; TRBD2 aligns across 9 bases. The V gene's germline CDR1 is SGHAT and CDR2 FQNNGV. The CDR3 loop spans 15 amino acids. With 5 bases clipped from V and 2 bases from J, the junction kept 7 bases outside the gene matches. The CDR3 DNA reads TGTGCCAGCAGCCCCAGCGGGAGGACCACCTACGAGCAGTACTTC. It codes for CASSPSGRTTYEQYF.

J is TRBJ2-7 and V is TRBV28; TRBD2 matches at 9 bases. Germline CDR1 MDHEN, CDR2 SYDVKM. With 3 bases clipped from V and 3 bases from J, the junction kept 6 bases outside the gene matches. The CDR3 totals 15 residues. The chain's CDR3 is CASSLVAGVNYEQYF. The CDR3 DNA follows: TGTGCCAGCAGTTTGGTAGCGGGAGTAAACTACGAGCAGTACTTC.

This clonotype was observed many times. The J gene is TRBJ1-6, the V gene TRBV12-3 or TRBV12-4, with 8 bases identical to TRBD1. Losses at the gene ends were 5 bases for V and 14 bases for J; bases not matched to a gene: 5. The CDR3 has 12 residues. This CDR3 is CASSPGGSALHF. In DNA form, the CDR3 reads TGTGCCAGCAGTCCAGGGGGCAGCGCCCTCCACTTT.

This clonotype was observed a handful of times. The gene calls are TRBV5-1 and TRBJ2-3, with D maybe TRBD2 (5 bases). The CDR3 extends over 15 amino acids. V was pared by 4 bases and J by 6 bases, with 18 bases between. Germline assignment: CDR1 SGHRS and CDR2 YFSETQ. The CDR3 here is CASSVDSGEVDTQYF. Written as DNA, the CDR3 is TGCGCCAGCAGCGTGGACTCCGGAGAGGTGGATACGCAGTATTTT.

This clonotype was observed a handful of times. This chain connects TRBV10-3 to TRBJ2-2, with 7 positions matching TRBD2. Germline CDR1 is ENHRY and CDR2 is SYGVKD. Unmatched junction bases numbered 7, after V lost 0 bases and J lost 6 bases. This CDR3 contains 16 residues. Here the CDR3 reads CAISESERDPSGELFF. The CDR3 region has the DNA TGTGCCATCAGTGAGTCAGAGCGGGACCCTTCCGGGGAGCTGTTTTTT.

The chain is built from TRBV9 and TRBJ2-3, with 7 bases fitting TRBD2. The germline V gene has CDR1 SGDLS and CDR2 YYNGEE. This CDR3 has 20 residues. Trimming took 3 bases from V and 1 from J; bases not matched to a gene: 20. The DNA for the CDR3 is TGTGCCAGCAGCGCTAGGGTGGGGCTAGCGGACCGATCGGGCACAGATACGCAGTATTTT. Its protein product is CASSARVGLADRSGTDTQYF.

This clonotype was counted only a few times. This sequence joins TRBV10-2 and TRBJ2-2, with D unresolved. The length of the CDR3 is 13 residues. V was trimmed by 3 bases and J by 7 bases, leaving 9 bases between them. Germline V gene data show CDR1 as WSHSY and CDR2 as SAAADI. CDR3 amino acids: CASSEKVIGELFF. The CDR3 nucleotides are TGCGCCAGCAGTGAAAAAGTGATCGGGGAGCTGTTTTTT.

The table lists this clonotype with many counts. V is TRBV5-1 and J is TRBJ2-1, with 7 nucleotides matching TRBD2. Germline V gene data show CDR1 as SGHRS and CDR2 as YFSETQ. The CDR3 is 13 residues long. V dropped 6 bases and J dropped 10; count of bases not matched to a gene: 10. CDR3 loop: CASTLAAIGEQFF. CDR3 DNA sequence: TGCGCCAGCACTCTAGCGGCTATTGGGGAGCAGTTCTTC.

This clonotype was seen a few times. The chain recombines TRBV20-1 with TRBJ2-1; D is undetermined. Trimming took 0 bases from V and 6 from J, leaving 9 bases between them. Germline V lookup: CDR1 DFQATT, CDR2 SNEGSKA (reference sequence). CDR3 length: 13 residues. The CDR3 loop is CSARDLASNEQFF. CDR3 nucleotide sequence: TGCAGTGCTAGAGATCTGGCTAGCAATGAGCAGTTCTTC.

The V gene is TRBV24-1, the J gene TRBJ2-1, with 11 bases that match TRBD2. Per germline, CDR1 KGHDR and CDR2 SFDVKD. The CDR3 is 16 residues long. The junction had 9 bases not matched to a gene; V was cut back by 4 bases and J by 8 bases. The CDR3 DNA reads as TGTGCCACCAGTGACCTTACTAGCGGGAGTTTGGATGAGCAGTTCTTC. Its translation is CATSDLTSGSLDEQFF.

The CDR3 DNA reads as TGTGCCACAGGACAGGGGGGGCATGAGCAGTTCTTC. This encodes CATGQGGHEQFF. The genes are TRBV19 and TRBJ2-1; 10 bases are a match to TRBD1. The CDR3 has 12 residues. The V gene end was trimmed by 10 bases and the J gene end by 8 bases; junction bases not matched to a gene: 5. CDR1 and CDR2 (germline): LNHDA, SQIVND (reference sequence).

There are a few counts of this clonotype. Here the CDR3 reads CASSQGSVSTDTQYF. The CDR3 DNA reads as TGCGCCAGCAGCCAAGGGTCAGTAAGCACAGATACGCAGTATTTT. This rearrangement joins TRBV4-1 to TRBJ2-3; no clear D. CDR3 length: 15 residues. The V gene's germline CDR1 is MGHRA and CDR2 YSYEKL. V was trimmed by 1 base and J by 0 bases, leaving 8 bases between them.

This clonotype was found many times. The chain uses TRBV24-1 and TRBJ2-3, with D maybe TRBD1 (5 bases). Germline V lookup: CDR1 KGHDR, CDR2 SFDVKD. V gave up 0 bases and J gave up 0 bases, with 12 bases separating them. This CDR3 is built from 17 residues. CDR3 sequence reads: CATSDLIDDSSTDTQYF. The CDR3, as DNA: TGTGCCACCAGTGATTTGATTGACGACAGTAGCACAGATACGCAGTATTTT.